Reported below is one T cell receptor beta chain. TCRdb keeps only in-frame clones here, not all; method: immunoSEQ multiplex PCR. This sample has roughly 250,000 clones, with 86% found just once. The CDR3 consists of 13 residues. Trimming took off 6 bases at V and 2 bases at J, with 10 bases between the two ends. From germline, CDR1 is SGHTA and CDR2 FQGNSA. This sample is part of a study of blood T cell repertoires in COVID-19. The sequencing input was peripheral blood. This chain joins TRBV7-2 and TRBJ1-1; D unresolved. The TCR originated in a man aged 40-55 years who had recovered from COVID-19. The CDR3 region is CASRKTRNTEAFF. CDR3 coding DNA: TGTGCCAGCAGAAAAACAAGAAACACTGAAGCTTTCTTT. Full variable domain (rest looked up from reference TRBV7-2 and TRBJ1-1): GAGVSQSPSNKVTEKGKDVELRCDPISGHTALYWYRQSLGQGLEFLIYFQGNSAPDKSGLPSDRFSAERTGGSVSTLTIQRTQQEDSAVYLCASRKTRNTEAFFGQGTRLTVV.